This T cell receptor (beta chain) was sequenced in a study of glioma-infiltrating T cells. As to this clonotype: Its specificity is not known.

Unmatched junction bases numbered 4, after V lost 8 bases and J lost 2 bases. The CDR3 spans 14 residues. The germline gives CDR1 SNHLY, CDR2 FYNNEI. The iRepertoire nested amplicon-rescue multiplex PCR amplified TCR alpha and beta CDR3s from RNA. Input was roughly 100-450 ng of tissue mRNA or PBMC total RNA. TCRdb re-derived calls from the multiplex PCR reads in MiXCR, one entry per CDR3 protein. The repertoire holds under 200,000 distinct CDR3 sequences, with around 40% as singletons. General observations from the study: Tissue-blood divergence was below expectation in non-neoplastic patients, above in gliomas. Very few CDR3 sequences were shared between tissue and blood.

The sample comprised glioma tissue, nonneoplastic brain tissue, or PBMCs (not recorded which). This TCR was recovered from a human donor with low-grade glioma or glioblastoma, undergoing nonglioma brain surgery, or in good health (not recorded which). This chain connects TRBV2 to TRBJ1-5; 9 bases align to TRBD1. The CDR3 DNA follows: TGTGCCAGCGATTGGACAGGGGGCAATCAGCCCCAGCATTTT. It yields the protein CASDWTGGNQPQHF. Complete variable domain (other parts from reference TRBV2 and TRBJ1-5): EPEVTQTPSHQVTQMGQEVILRCVPISNHLYFYWYRQILGQKVEFLVSFYNNEISEKSEIFDDQFSVERPDGSNFTLKIRSTKLEDSAMYFCASDWTGGNQPQHFGDGTRLSIL.